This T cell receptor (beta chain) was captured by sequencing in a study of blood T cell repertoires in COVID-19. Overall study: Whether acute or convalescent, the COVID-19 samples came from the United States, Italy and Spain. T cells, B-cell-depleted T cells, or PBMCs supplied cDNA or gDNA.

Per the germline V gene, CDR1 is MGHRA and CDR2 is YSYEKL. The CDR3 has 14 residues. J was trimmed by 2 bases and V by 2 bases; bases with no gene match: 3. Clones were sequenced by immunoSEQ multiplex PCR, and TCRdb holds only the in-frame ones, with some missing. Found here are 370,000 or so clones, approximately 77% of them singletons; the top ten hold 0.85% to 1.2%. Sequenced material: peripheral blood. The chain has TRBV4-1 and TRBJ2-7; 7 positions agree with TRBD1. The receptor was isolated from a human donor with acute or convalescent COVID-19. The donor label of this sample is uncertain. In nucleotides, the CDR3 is TGCGCCAGCAGCCAACTCCAGGGGGCCTACGAGCAGTACTTC. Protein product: CASSQLQGAYEQYF.